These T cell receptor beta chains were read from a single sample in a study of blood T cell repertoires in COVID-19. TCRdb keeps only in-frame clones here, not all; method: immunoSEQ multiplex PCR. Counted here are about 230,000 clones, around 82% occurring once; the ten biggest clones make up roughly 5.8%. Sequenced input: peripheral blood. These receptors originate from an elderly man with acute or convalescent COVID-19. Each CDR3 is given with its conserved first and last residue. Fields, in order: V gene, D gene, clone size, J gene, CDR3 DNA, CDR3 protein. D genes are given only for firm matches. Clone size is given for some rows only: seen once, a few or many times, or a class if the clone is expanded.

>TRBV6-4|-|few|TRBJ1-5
TGTGCCAGCAGTGCGGAGAGCAATCAGCCCCAGCATTTT
CASSAESNQPQHF
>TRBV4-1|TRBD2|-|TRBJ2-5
TGCGCCAGCAGCCAAGGGGCGGGAGGGTACCAAGAGACCCAGTACTTC
CASSQGAGGYQETQYF
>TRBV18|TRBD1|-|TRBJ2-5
TGTGCCAGCTCACCAGGACAGGGACGAGAGACCCAGTACTTC
CASSPGQGRETQYF
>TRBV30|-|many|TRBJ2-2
TGTGCCTGGAGACCGAGGGAACCTACCGGGGAGCTGTTTTTT
CAWRPREPTGELFF
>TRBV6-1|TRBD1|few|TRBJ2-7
TGTGCCAGCAGTGAACGGGACAGCTACTACGAGCAGTACTTC
CASSERDSYYEQYF
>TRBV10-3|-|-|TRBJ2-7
TGTGCCATCAGTGAGCCCCCGCGGAAGCAGTACTTC
CAISEPPRKQYF
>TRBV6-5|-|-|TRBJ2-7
TGTGCCAGCAGAAAACTAGCTGCGGGCCACGAGCAGTACTTC
CASRKLAAGHEQYF
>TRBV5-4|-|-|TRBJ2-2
TGTGCCAGCAGCTGGGGACTTTCCCCCACCGGGGAGCTGTTTTTT
CASSWGLSPTGELFF
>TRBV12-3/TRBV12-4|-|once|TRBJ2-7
TGTGCCAGCAGCCCGAGGGACGAGCAGTACTTC
CASSPRDEQYF
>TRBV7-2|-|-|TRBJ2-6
TGTGCCAGCAGCTTAATGGGGCCCAACTCTGGGGCCAACGTCCTGACTTTC
CASSLMGPNSGANVLTF
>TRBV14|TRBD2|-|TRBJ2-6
TGTGCCACCTCCGGGGGGGGCGTTCGGGCCAACGTCCTGACTTTC
CATSGGGVRANVLTF
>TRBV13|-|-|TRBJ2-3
TGTGCCAGCAGCTTAGCTGCGCCCAGGGTCCCAGATACGCAGTATTTT
CASSLAAPRVPDTQYF
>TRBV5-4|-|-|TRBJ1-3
TGTGCCAGCAGCTTGGGAGGAAACTCTGGAAACACCATATATTTT
CASSLGGNSGNTIYF
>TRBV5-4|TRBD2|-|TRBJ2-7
TGTGCCAGCAGCAATAGCGGGAAGGTTACCTACGAGCAGTACTTC
CASSNSGKVTYEQYF
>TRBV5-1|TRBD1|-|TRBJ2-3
TGCGCCAGCAGCCGACAGGGCACTCTTTCAGATACGCAGTATTTT
CASSRQGTLSDTQYF
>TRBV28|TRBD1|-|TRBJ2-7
TGTGCCAGCAGTTTAGTTGGGACAGGGGTAGGCGAGCAGTACTTC
CASSLVGTGVGEQYF
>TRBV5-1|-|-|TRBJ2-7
TGCGCCAGCACCGAGCAACCCTCTACCCCCTACGAGCAGTACTTC
CASTEQPSTPYEQYF
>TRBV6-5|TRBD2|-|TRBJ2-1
TGTGCCAGCAGGGAGGGACTAGCGAGTGCTGAGCAGTTCTTC
CASREGLASAEQFF
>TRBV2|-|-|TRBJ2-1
TGTGCCAGCAGCTCACAGGGAAACAATGAGCAGTTCTTC
CASSSQGNNEQFF
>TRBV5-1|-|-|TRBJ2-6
TGCGCCAGCAGCCCCCAGGGTTCTGGGGCCAACGTCCTGACTTTC
CASSPQGSGANVLTF
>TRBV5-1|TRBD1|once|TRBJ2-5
TGCGCCAGCAGCCAGCTCAATACAGGGGAGGAGACCCAGTACTTC
CASSQLNTGEETQYF
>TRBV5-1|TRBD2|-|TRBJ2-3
TGCGCCAGCAGCCTCGGTTCTAGCGGGGGGTCAGGAGATACGCAGTATTTT
CASSLGSSGGSGDTQYF
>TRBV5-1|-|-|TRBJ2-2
TGCGCCAGCTGCGTAATGACGAACACCGGGGAGCTGTTTTTT
CASCVMTNTGELFF
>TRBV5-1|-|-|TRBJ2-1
TGCGCCAGCAGCTTTAACAATGAGCAGTTCTTC
CASSFNNEQFF
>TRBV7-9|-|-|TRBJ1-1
TGTGCCAGCAGTTCTACAGGAAACACTGAAGCTTTCTTT
CASSSTGNTEAFF
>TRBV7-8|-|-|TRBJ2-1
TGTGCCAGCAGCTTAGACCTCAGGGAGCAGTTCTTC
CASSLDLREQFF
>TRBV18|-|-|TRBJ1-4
TGTGCCAGCCAGATAAGCGGACAGAATGAAAAACTGTTTTTT
CASQISGQNEKLFF
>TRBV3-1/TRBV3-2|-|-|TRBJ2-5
TGTGCCAGCAGCCACGGGACTCGGGAGACCCAGTACTTC
CASSHGTRETQYF
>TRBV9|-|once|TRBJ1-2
TGTGCCAGCAGCGTTTCTCAGGGGACCTATGGCTACACCTTC
CASSVSQGTYGYTF
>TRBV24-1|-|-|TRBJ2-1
TGTGCCACCAGTGATTTGAAGCCAAGTTCCTACAATGAGCAGTTCTTC
CATSDLKPSSYNEQFF
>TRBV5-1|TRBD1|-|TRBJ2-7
TGCGCCAGCAGCCCCGGACAGGAACAGTACTTC
CASSPGQEQYF
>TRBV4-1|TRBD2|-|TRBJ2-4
TGCGCCAGCAGCCAAGGCGGTGGCCGGGGGGATTTGTACATTCAGTACTTC
CASSQGGGRGDLYIQYF
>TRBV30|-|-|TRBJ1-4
TGTGCCTGGAGTGTGGAGGATTGGGATGAAAAACTGTTTTTT
CAWSVEDWDEKLFF
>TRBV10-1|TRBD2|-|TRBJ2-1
TGCGCCAGCAGTGGGACTAGCGGGACCAATGAGCAGTTCTTC
CASSGTSGTNEQFF
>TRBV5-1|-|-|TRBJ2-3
TGCGCCAGCAGCCAACAGTTTAGCACAGATACGCAGTATTTT
CASSQQFSTDTQYF
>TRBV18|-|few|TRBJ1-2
TGTGCCAGCTCACCGGACAGCGTAAGCTACACCTTC
CASSPDSVSYTF
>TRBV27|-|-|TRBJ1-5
TGTGCCAGCAGTTCCCGCCACCGGGATCAGCCCCAGCATTTT
CASSSRHRDQPQHF
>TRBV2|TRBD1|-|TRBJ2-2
TGTGCCAGCAGTCCCACAGGGGTCGGGAACACCGGGGAGCTGTTTTTT
CASSPTGVGNTGELFF
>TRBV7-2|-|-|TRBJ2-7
TGTGCCAGCAGCTTAAGTAGCGGCTACGAGCAGTACTTC
CASSLSSGYEQYF
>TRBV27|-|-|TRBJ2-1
TGTGCCAGCAGCTTGGACGGGAGCTCCTACAATGAGCAGTTCTTC
CASSLDGSSYNEQFF
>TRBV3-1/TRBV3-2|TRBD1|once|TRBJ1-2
TGTGCCAGCAGCGGGCGGGGACAGGTTGTGGGCTATGGCTACACCTTC
CASSGRGQVVGYGYTF
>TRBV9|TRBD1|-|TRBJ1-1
TGTGCCAGCAGCGTAGTGGGACAGGGGAACACTGAAGCTTTCTTT
CASSVVGQGNTEAFF
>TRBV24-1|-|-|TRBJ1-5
TGTGCCACCAGTGGGGGGGTAAATCAGCCCCAGCATTTT
CATSGGVNQPQHF
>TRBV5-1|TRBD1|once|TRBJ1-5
TGCGCCAGCAGCTTGGTCGAGGGGGCAGGGTGGCCCTATAGCAATCAGCCCCAGCATTTT
CASSLVEGAGWPYSNQPQHF
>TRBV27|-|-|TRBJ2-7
TGTGCCACCGCGGGCCTCGCCAAATCCGGCGAGCAGTACTTC
CATAGLAKSGEQYF
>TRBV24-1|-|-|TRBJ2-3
TGTGCCACCAGTGATTTTGGAGCGGGCCCAGATACGCAGTATTTT
CATSDFGAGPDTQYF
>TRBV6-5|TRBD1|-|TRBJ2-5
TGTGCCAGCAACCCGACAGGGGGCGGATTAGCCCAGTACTTC
CASNPTGGGLAQYF
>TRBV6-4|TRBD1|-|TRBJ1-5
TGTGCCAGCACTCCCGGGACAGAACCTCAATCGAGCAATCAGCCCCAGCATTTT
CASTPGTEPQSSNQPQHF
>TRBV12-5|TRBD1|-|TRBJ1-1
TGTGCTAGTGGCCGAGGGACAGTCACTGAAGCTTTCTTT
CASGRGTVTEAFF
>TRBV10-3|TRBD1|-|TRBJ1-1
TGTGCCATCATGTCGGGGACAGGGGAAAACACTGAAGCTTTCTTT
CAIMSGTGENTEAFF